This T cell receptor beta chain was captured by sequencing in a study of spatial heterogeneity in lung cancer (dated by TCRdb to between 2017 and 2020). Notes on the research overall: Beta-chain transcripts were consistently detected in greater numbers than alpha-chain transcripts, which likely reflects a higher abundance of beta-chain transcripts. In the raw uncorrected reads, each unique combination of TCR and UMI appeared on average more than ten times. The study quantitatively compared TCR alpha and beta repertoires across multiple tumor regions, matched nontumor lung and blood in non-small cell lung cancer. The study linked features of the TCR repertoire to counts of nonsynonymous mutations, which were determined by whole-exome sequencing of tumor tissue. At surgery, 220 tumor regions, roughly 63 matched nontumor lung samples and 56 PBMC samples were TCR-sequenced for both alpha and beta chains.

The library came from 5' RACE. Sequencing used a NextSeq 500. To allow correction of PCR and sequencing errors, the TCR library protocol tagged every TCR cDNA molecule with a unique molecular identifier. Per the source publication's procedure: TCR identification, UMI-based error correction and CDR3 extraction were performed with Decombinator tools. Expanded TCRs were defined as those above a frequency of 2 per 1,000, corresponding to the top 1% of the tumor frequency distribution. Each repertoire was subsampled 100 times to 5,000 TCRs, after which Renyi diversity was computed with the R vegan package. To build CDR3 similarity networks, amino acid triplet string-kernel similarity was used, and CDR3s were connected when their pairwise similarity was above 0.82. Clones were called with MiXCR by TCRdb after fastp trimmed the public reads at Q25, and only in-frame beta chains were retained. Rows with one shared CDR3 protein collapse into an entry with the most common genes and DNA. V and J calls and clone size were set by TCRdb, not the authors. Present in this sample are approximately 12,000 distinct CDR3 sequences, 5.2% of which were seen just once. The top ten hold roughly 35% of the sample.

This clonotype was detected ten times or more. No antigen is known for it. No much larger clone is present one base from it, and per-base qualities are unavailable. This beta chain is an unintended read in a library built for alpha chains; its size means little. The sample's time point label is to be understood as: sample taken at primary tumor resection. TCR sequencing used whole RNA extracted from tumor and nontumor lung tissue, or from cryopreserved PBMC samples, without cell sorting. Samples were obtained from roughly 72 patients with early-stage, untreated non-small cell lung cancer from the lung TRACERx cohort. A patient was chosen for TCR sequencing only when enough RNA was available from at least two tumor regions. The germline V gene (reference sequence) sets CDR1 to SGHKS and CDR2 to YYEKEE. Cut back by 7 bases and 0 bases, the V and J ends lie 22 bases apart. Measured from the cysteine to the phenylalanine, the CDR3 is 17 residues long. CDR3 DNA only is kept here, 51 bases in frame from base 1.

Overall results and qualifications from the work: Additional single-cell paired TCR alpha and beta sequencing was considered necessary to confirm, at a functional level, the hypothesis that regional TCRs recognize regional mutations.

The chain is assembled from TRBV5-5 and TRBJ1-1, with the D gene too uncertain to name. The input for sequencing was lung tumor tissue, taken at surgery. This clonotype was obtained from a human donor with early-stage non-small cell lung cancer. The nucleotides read TGTGCCAGCCATCCGGACGGCCGTGTGAGCATGAACACTGAAGCTTTCTTT. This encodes CASHPDGRVSMNTEAFF.